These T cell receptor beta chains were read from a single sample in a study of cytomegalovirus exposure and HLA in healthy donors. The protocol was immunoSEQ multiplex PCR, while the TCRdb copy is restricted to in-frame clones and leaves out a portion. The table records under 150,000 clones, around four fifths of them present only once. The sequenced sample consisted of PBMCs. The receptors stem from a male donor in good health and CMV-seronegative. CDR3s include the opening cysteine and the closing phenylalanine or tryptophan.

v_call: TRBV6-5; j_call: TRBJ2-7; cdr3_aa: CASSYAWGGAYEQYF
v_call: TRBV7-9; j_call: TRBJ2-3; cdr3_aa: CASSLVGTDTQYF
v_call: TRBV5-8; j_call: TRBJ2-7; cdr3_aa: CASSTGDTGAYEQYF
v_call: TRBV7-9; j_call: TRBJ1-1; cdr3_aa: CASSIAGLSTEAFF
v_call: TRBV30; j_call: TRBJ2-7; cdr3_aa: CAWSVRRSGPTYEQYF
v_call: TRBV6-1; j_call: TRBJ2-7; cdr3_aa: CASRKGQGGTYEQYF
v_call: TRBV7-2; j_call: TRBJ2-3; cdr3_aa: CASSPGGVLADTQYF
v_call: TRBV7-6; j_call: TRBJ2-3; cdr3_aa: CASSLPRGENTDTQYF
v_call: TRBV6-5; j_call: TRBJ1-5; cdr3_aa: CASSYDSSNQPQHF
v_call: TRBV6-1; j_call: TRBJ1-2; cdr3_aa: CASTAGHNYGYTF
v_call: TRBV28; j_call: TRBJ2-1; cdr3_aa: CASSLGGSHEQFF
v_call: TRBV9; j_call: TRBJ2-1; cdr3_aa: CASTPGKWRESVSYNEQFF
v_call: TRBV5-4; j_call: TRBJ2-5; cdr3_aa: CATNGGGAGETQYF
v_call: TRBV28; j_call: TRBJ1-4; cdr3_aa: CASSSIDGATNEKLFF
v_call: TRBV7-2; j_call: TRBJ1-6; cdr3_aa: CASSHSGFSPLHF
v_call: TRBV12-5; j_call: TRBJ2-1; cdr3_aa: CASGFPASGNDEQFF
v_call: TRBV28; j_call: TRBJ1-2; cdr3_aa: CASQLGGGYTF
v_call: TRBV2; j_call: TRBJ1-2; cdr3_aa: CANTGQGSANYGYTF
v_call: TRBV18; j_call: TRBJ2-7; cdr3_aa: CASSETGGTYEQYF